One TCR beta chain is described in this entry. This clone was detected only a few times. Its antigen has not been determined. Qualities for individual bases were not recorded, and no much larger clone is one base off. One collaborating source in Seattle enrolled patients during active infection and followed them longitudinally through the course of disease. The collaborating institutions used their own protocols to collect whole blood in K2EDTA tubes. Collaborator samples were shipped for TCRbeta analysis as frozen whole blood, isolated PBMCs, or DNA extracted from either sample type. The data derive from a study of blood T cell repertoires in COVID-19 (dated by TCRdb to between 2020 and 2021). General notes on the study: Samples covering the acute and convalescent phases of COVID-19 were provided by collaborators in the United States, Italy and Spain. The prospective study material was composed of cDNA or gDNA derived from T cells, B-cell-depleted T cells, or PBMCs. The dataset comprised deeply sampled blood TCRbeta repertoires from subjects exposed to, actively infected with, or recovered from COVID-19. A freely available public database, intended as a resource for researchers studying the immune response to SARS-CoV-2, is where the repertoires were released. The samples were drawn from two sources: the first 160 participants of the ongoing ImmuneRACE study, and 950 to 1,500 subjects contributed by 6 global collaborators. Sample metadata almost always included a de-identified subject ID, COVID-19 status, age in years and sex. Where available, HLA class I and class II types were obtained from metadata supplied by the sample provider rather than from assay-based typing. Study-wide findings and limitations: The quantity of clinical and demographic metadata differed by source and by participant and was supplied without curation.

The junction shows trimming of 3 bases on V and 10 bases on J, plus 10 bases between the germline ends. CDR1 is given as SEHNR and CDR2 as FQNEAQ, both from the germline V gene (reference sequence). The CDR3 covers 13 residues, taking in both the cysteine and the phenylalanine. The read is trimmed to its CDR3 DNA, 39 bases read in frame from base 1. The immunoSEQ Assay, a bias-controlled multiplex PCR, was used to amplify TCRbeta CDR3 regions from genomic DNA. The authors' analysis ran thus. The number of nucleated cells in each sample was estimated by amplification of reference gene primers within the assay. To quantify the absolute abundance of each unique TCRbeta CDR3 rearrangement, sequence reads were collapsed and filtered. For each sample, productive Simpson clonality was calculated as the square root of Simpson's diversity index over productive rearrangements. TCRdb retrieved this table from immuneACCESS and kept in-frame rearrangements only. Not all clones are present; in checked studies, unresolved V genes account for under half, and no reason is known for the remainder. From that table come the V and J calls and clone size; the DNA was used to work out D and trimming. Within this sample are about 220,000 clones, with 80% to 85% of them counted one time only. The ten biggest clones cover over 4% of the sample.

The sequence joins TRBV7-9 to TRBJ1-6; possibly the D gene is TRBD1, per 6 matching bases. This TCR derives from a woman aged 70 to 79 with COVID-19, enrolled during active disease. The sequencing input was peripheral blood. The nucleotide sequence reads TGTGCCAGCAGCTTTGAGGGGGGGTCACCCCTCCACTTT. This yields the protein CASSFEGGSPLHF.